This T cell receptor (beta chain) appears in the sequencing data of a study of beta chain features in type 1 diabetes. Study as a whole: Patients shared similar age, gender and cell yields with healthy donors.

Comment on this clone: Its antigen remains unknown.

Expressed TCRB transcripts were sequenced, since all the RNA that had been isolated was reverse transcribed. Here immunoSEQ multiplex PCR was the method, and the copy in TCRdb shows in-frame clones only, minus some. The repertoire holds some 160,000 clones, with roughly 9.1% as singletons. Sorting with CD45RO/CCR7/CD25/CD127/CD95/CD27 yielded naive, central memory, regulatory and stem-like memory CD4+ cells. The study, taken as a whole, reports: Researchers caution that PCR might favor shorter templates, equally among patients and controls.

Sequencing used central memory CD4+ T cells from blood. The sequence derives from a woman under 30 in good health.

Written as DNA, the CDR3 is TGCGCCAGCAGCCAAGATATGGCAGGGGGCAACTACGAGCAGTACTTC. It translates to CASSQDMAGGNYEQYF. The chain links TRBV4-3 to TRBJ2-7, with 8 nucleotides matching TRBD1. The J segment lost 3 bases and the V segment lost 0 bases, leaving 7 bases of the junction unmatched. The CDR3 sequence is 16 residues long. CDR1 is LGHNA and CDR2 is YSLEER in the germline V gene.